This T cell receptor beta chain was recorded in a study of blood T cell repertoires in COVID-19. Produced via immunoSEQ multiplex PCR; TCRdb's table is partial and in-frame only. The sample carries about 350,000 clones, about nine tenths recorded once. Sample: peripheral blood. This TCR came from a woman between 70 and 85 years old with COVID-19, enrolled during active disease.

CDR3 region: CASSFVLGDTEAFF. Here the CDR3 DNA reads TGTGCCAGCAGCTTTGTTCTAGGGGATACTGAAGCTTTCTTT. The chain uses TRBV7-2 and TRBJ1-1; possible D gene TRBD1, 5 bases. V dropped 3 bases and J dropped 5 bases, with 13 bases sitting between them. The CDR3 runs to 14 residues. CDR1 SGHTA and CDR2 FQGNSA come from the germline V gene. The variable domain in full, completed from reference TRBV7-2 and TRBJ1-1, reads GAGVSQSPSNKVTEKGKDVELRCDPISGHTALYWYRQSLGQGLEFLIYFQGNSAPDKSGLPSDRFSAERTGGSVSTLTIQRTQQEDSAVYLCASSFVLGDTEAFFGQGTRLTVV.